The sequence of this T cell receptor beta chain was determined in a study of CD8+CD57+ T cells in acquired aplastic anemia. Profiling of TCR beta VDJ combinations and CDR3 sequences used genomic DNA as template. TCRdb processed the reads anew with MiXCR; each CDR3 protein has one entry. The table shows approximately 300,000 distinct CDR3 sequences, with 45% to 65% occurring only once. CD8+CD57+ cell expansion, shown by flow cytometry, had occurred in the patients selected for sequencing. The specimen sequenced was sorted CD4+, CD8+, or CD8+CD57+ T cells (not recorded which) from PBMCs. This sequence was found in a human donor with aplastic anemia.

The CDR3 coding sequence is TGTGCCAGCAGCTTAGGCGCGGGTCAGGAGACCCAGCATTTT. Protein product: CASSLGAGQETQHF. The V call is TRBV7-9, the J call TRBJ1-5; D uncertain. Trimming cost V 1 base and J 11 bases, with 15 bases left between them. From germline, CDR1 is SEHNR and CDR2 FQNEAQ (reference sequence). This CDR3 has 14 residues. Variable domain in full (rest from reference TRBV7-9 and TRBJ1-5): DTGVSQNPRHKITKRGQNVTFRCDPISEHNRLYWYRQTLGQGPEFLTYFQNEAQLEKSRLLSDRFSAERPKGSFSTLEIQRTEQGDSAMYLCASSLGAGQETQHFGDGTRLSIL.